A selection of T cell receptor beta chains follows, all from one sample in a study of OX40 agonist ivuxolimab in advanced cancers. Sequencing was performed with immunoSEQ multiplex PCR; in TCRdb, only in-frame clones are kept and a portion is missing. The sample contains 69,000 or so clones, about 85% of which appear only once. Sequencing used CD4+ or CD8+ T cells sorted from blood, obtained in a trial of the OX40 agonist ivuxolimab. These receptors all come from an adult with an advanced solid tumor such as melanoma, head and neck, liver or kidney cancer. Both conserved end residues are part of each CDR3. D genes are given only for firm matches. Some rows have no size entry. The others give once, few or many, or a class for an expanded clone.

cdr3_aa: CASSFGPQTGELFF
cdr3_nt: TGTGCCAGCAGTTTTGGGCCACAAACCGGGGAGCTGTTTTTT
clone_size: NA
d_call: NA
j_call: TRBJ2-2
v_call: TRBV27

cdr3_aa: CASRQTGMGEQYF
cdr3_nt: TGTGCCAGCAGACAGACAGGGATGGGCGAGCAGTACTTC
clone_size: NA
d_call: TRBD1
j_call: TRBJ2-7
v_call: TRBV28

cdr3_aa: CASRPDRRTDTQYF
cdr3_nt: TGTGCCAGCAGACCGGACAGGCGTACAGATACGCAGTATTTT
clone_size: NA
d_call: TRBD1
j_call: TRBJ2-3
v_call: TRBV5-4

cdr3_aa: CASTPHSVSGSNEQFF
cdr3_nt: TGTGCCAGCACCCCCCACTCGGTCAGCGGGAGCAATGAGCAGTTCTTC
clone_size: once
d_call: TRBD2
j_call: TRBJ2-1
v_call: TRBV28

cdr3_aa: CASSLYGTSGNTIYF
cdr3_nt: TGTGCCAGCAGTTTGTATGGGACCAGTGGAAACACCATATATTTT
clone_size: NA
d_call: NA
j_call: TRBJ1-3
v_call: TRBV28

cdr3_aa: CASSVLAQRGYTF
cdr3_nt: TGTGCCAGCAGTGTTCTAGCGCAGCGGGGCTACACCTTC
clone_size: once
d_call: NA
j_call: TRBJ1-2
v_call: TRBV2

cdr3_aa: CASSPRDRAYEQYF
cdr3_nt: TGTGCCAGCAGCCCTCGGGACAGGGCCTACGAGCAGTACTTC
clone_size: once
d_call: TRBD1
j_call: TRBJ2-7
v_call: TRBV9

cdr3_aa: CASSPGTSGGGGETQYF
cdr3_nt: TGTGCCAGCAGCCCGGGGACTAGCGGGGGCGGGGGGGAGACCCAGTACTTC
clone_size: NA
d_call: TRBD2
j_call: TRBJ2-5
v_call: TRBV4-2

cdr3_aa: CASSLDRPVSEYTSPLHF
cdr3_nt: TGTGCCAGCAGCTTAGATCGGCCGGTTTCAGAATACACTTCACCCCTCCACTTT
clone_size: NA
d_call: NA
j_call: TRBJ1-6
v_call: TRBV11-3

cdr3_aa: CASSYLRSASTDTQYF
cdr3_nt: TGCGCCAGCAGCTATCTGCGGTCGGCTAGCACAGATACGCAGTATTTT
clone_size: NA
d_call: NA
j_call: TRBJ2-3
v_call: TRBV5-1

cdr3_aa: CASIRAAEAFF
cdr3_nt: TGTGCCAGCATAAGAGCGGCTGAAGCTTTCTTT
clone_size: NA
d_call: NA
j_call: TRBJ1-1
v_call: TRBV2

cdr3_aa: CASRQLGTTPNYGYTF
cdr3_nt: TGTGCCAGTAGGCAGCTCGGGACAACCCCTAACTATGGCTACACCTTC
clone_size: NA
d_call: NA
j_call: TRBJ1-2
v_call: TRBV19

cdr3_aa: CASSQGGTGGKQYF
cdr3_nt: TGCGCCAGCAGCCAAGGGGGGACAGGGGGTAAGCAGTACTTC
clone_size: NA
d_call: TRBD1
j_call: TRBJ2-7
v_call: TRBV4-1

cdr3_aa: CASSAPGTGREKLFF
cdr3_nt: TGTGCCAGCAGTGCCCCCGGGACAGGGCGGGAAAAACTGTTTTTT
clone_size: NA
d_call: TRBD1
j_call: TRBJ1-4
v_call: TRBV28

cdr3_aa: CASSPGGPSTDTQYF
cdr3_nt: TGCGCCAGCAGCCCAGGGGGCCCCAGCACAGATACGCAGTATTTT
clone_size: NA
d_call: TRBD1
j_call: TRBJ2-3
v_call: TRBV5-1

cdr3_aa: CASSSDGRINQPQHF
cdr3_nt: TGCGCCAGCAGCTCCGATGGACGGATTAATCAGCCCCAGCATTTT
clone_size: NA
d_call: NA
j_call: TRBJ1-5
v_call: TRBV5-1

cdr3_aa: CASSQSGSGTTEQYF
cdr3_nt: TGTGCCAGCAGCCAGTCCGGTAGCGGGACCACCGAGCAGTACTTC
clone_size: NA
d_call: TRBD2
j_call: TRBJ2-7
v_call: TRBV11-3

cdr3_aa: CASSSLRRRSSYEQYF
cdr3_nt: TGTGCCAGCAGCTCCCTGAGGCGGAGGAGCTCCTACGAGCAGTACTTC
clone_size: once
d_call: NA
j_call: TRBJ2-7
v_call: TRBV11-2

cdr3_aa: CASASGTGREETQYF
cdr3_nt: TGTGCCAGCGCCTCGGGGACAGGGAGAGAAGAGACCCAGTACTTC
clone_size: NA
d_call: TRBD1
j_call: TRBJ2-5
v_call: TRBV27

cdr3_aa: CASSSREGDTQYF
cdr3_nt: TGTGCCAGCAGCTCCCGGGAAGGCGATACGCAGTATTTT
clone_size: NA
d_call: NA
j_call: TRBJ2-3
v_call: TRBV9

cdr3_aa: CASSASGGATDTQYF
cdr3_nt: TGTGCTAGCTCAGCCTCAGGGGGCGCGACCGATACGCAGTATTTT
clone_size: once
d_call: TRBD1
j_call: TRBJ2-3
v_call: TRBV18

cdr3_aa: CASSPVRRGLNTEAFF
cdr3_nt: TGTGCCAGCAGCCCAGTCCGCAGGGGGCTGAACACTGAAGCTTTCTTT
clone_size: NA
d_call: TRBD1
j_call: TRBJ1-1
v_call: TRBV7-2

cdr3_aa: CASSEGGSSSYEQYF
cdr3_nt: TGCGCCAGCAGTGAGGGCGGGAGTTCCTCCTACGAGCAGTACTTC
clone_size: NA
d_call: TRBD2
j_call: TRBJ2-7
v_call: TRBV10-2

cdr3_aa: CASSPGTSSYEQYF
cdr3_nt: TGTGCCAGCAGCCCCGGGACTTCCTCCTACGAGCAGTACTTC
clone_size: NA
d_call: NA
j_call: TRBJ2-7
v_call: TRBV7-2

cdr3_aa: CAWSRDTEAFF
cdr3_nt: TGTGCCTGGAGTAGGGACACTGAAGCTTTCTTT
clone_size: NA
d_call: NA
j_call: TRBJ1-1
v_call: TRBV30

cdr3_aa: CASADRNNQPQHF
cdr3_nt: TGTGCCAGCGCCGACAGGAACAATCAGCCCCAGCATTTT
clone_size: few
d_call: NA
j_call: TRBJ1-5
v_call: TRBV25-1

cdr3_aa: CASSFGGSYNSPLHF
cdr3_nt: TGTGCCAGCAGTTTCGGTGGCTCCTATAATTCACCCCTCCACTTT
clone_size: once
d_call: NA
j_call: TRBJ1-6
v_call: TRBV5-4

cdr3_aa: CASSRTGTGGLNEKLFF
cdr3_nt: TGTGCCAGCAGCCGTACCGGGACAGGGGGCCTTAATGAAAAACTGTTTTTT
clone_size: NA
d_call: TRBD1
j_call: TRBJ1-4
v_call: TRBV5-4

cdr3_aa: CASSLQSGPYEQYF
cdr3_nt: TGCGCCAGCAGCCTGCAGTCGGGACCCTACGAGCAGTACTTC
clone_size: few
d_call: NA
j_call: TRBJ2-7
v_call: TRBV4-3

cdr3_aa: CASSSTGWDYGYTF
cdr3_nt: TGTGCCAGCAGCTCGACAGGGTGGGACTATGGCTACACCTTC
clone_size: NA
d_call: TRBD1
j_call: TRBJ1-2
v_call: TRBV7-9

cdr3_aa: CASRKQGAAETQYF
cdr3_nt: TGTGCCAGTAGAAAACAGGGGGCGGCAGAGACCCAGTACTTC
clone_size: NA
d_call: TRBD1
j_call: TRBJ2-5
v_call: TRBV19

cdr3_aa: CASKGRAEKLFF
cdr3_nt: TGTGCCAGCAAAGGCAGGGCTGAAAAACTGTTTTTT
clone_size: NA
d_call: NA
j_call: TRBJ1-4
v_call: TRBV11-2

cdr3_aa: CSGLRREWSRITDTQYF
cdr3_nt: TGCAGCGGTCTAAGAAGGGAGTGGTCCCGGATTACAGATACGCAGTATTTT
clone_size: NA
d_call: NA
j_call: TRBJ2-3
v_call: TRBV29-1

cdr3_aa: CASSLDPGLFTDTQYF
cdr3_nt: TGTGCCAGCAGCTTAGATCCGGGACTCTTCACAGATACGCAGTATTTT
clone_size: NA
d_call: NA
j_call: TRBJ2-3
v_call: TRBV7-2

cdr3_aa: CASSLSRDYGYTF
cdr3_nt: TGTGCCAGCAGCTTATCTCGGGACTATGGCTACACCTTC
clone_size: NA
d_call: NA
j_call: TRBJ1-2
v_call: TRBV7-2

cdr3_aa: CASSDFWLAGSTDTQYF
cdr3_nt: TGTGCCAGCAGTGACTTTTGGCTAGCGGGAAGCACAGATACGCAGTATTTT
clone_size: NA
d_call: TRBD2
j_call: TRBJ2-3
v_call: TRBV2

cdr3_aa: CASPRGSGTQYF
cdr3_nt: TGTGCCAGCCCTCGGGGGTCCGGGACCCAGTACTTC
clone_size: NA
d_call: NA
j_call: TRBJ2-5
v_call: TRBV6-4

cdr3_aa: CANNEWSGGPRNTIYF
cdr3_nt: TGTGCCAACAACGAATGGAGCGGGGGGCCCCGAAACACCATATATTTT
clone_size: NA
d_call: NA
j_call: TRBJ1-3
v_call: TRBV21-1

cdr3_aa: CASNPQVRTEAFF
cdr3_nt: TGTGCCAGCAACCCACAGGTGAGGACTGAAGCTTTCTTT
clone_size: NA
d_call: NA
j_call: TRBJ1-1
v_call: TRBV2

cdr3_aa: CASSQIPTGGDYGYTF
cdr3_nt: TGTGCCAGCAGCCAAATCCCGACAGGGGGCGACTATGGCTACACCTTC
clone_size: few
d_call: TRBD1
j_call: TRBJ1-2
v_call: TRBV7-2

cdr3_aa: CASSYGQVDEQFF
cdr3_nt: TGTGCCAGCAGCTACGGACAGGTCGACGAGCAGTTCTTC
clone_size: NA
d_call: TRBD1
j_call: TRBJ2-1
v_call: TRBV7-2

cdr3_aa: CASSPGEADTQYF
cdr3_nt: TGTGCCAGCAGTCCTGGAGAGGCAGATACGCAGTATTTT
clone_size: NA
d_call: NA
j_call: TRBJ2-3
v_call: TRBV6-4

cdr3_aa: CASSSRRQGAREKLFF
cdr3_nt: TGTGCCAGCAGCTCCCGTCGACAGGGGGCTAGGGAAAAACTGTTTTTT
clone_size: once
d_call: TRBD1
j_call: TRBJ1-4
v_call: TRBV5-4

cdr3_aa: CASTRVASNQPQHF
cdr3_nt: TGTGCCAGCACACGGGTTGCTAGCAATCAGCCCCAGCATTTT
clone_size: NA
d_call: NA
j_call: TRBJ1-5
v_call: TRBV28

cdr3_aa: CASRGRGDYGYTF
cdr3_nt: TGTGCCAGCAGAGGCAGGGGTGACTATGGCTACACCTTC
clone_size: few
d_call: NA
j_call: TRBJ1-2
v_call: TRBV7-2

cdr3_aa: CATSKERRVEKLFF
cdr3_nt: TGTGCCACCAGCAAAGAGAGGAGGGTTGAAAAACTGTTTTTT
clone_size: NA
d_call: NA
j_call: TRBJ1-4
v_call: TRBV15

cdr3_aa: CASSSPLREAENTDTQYF
cdr3_nt: TGTGCCAGCAGTTCCCCCCTGAGGGAGGCGGAGAACACAGATACGCAGTATTTT
clone_size: NA
d_call: NA
j_call: TRBJ2-3
v_call: TRBV28

cdr3_aa: CASSLGQNYGYTF
cdr3_nt: TGTGCCAGCAGCTTGGGGCAGAACTATGGCTACACCTTC
clone_size: NA
d_call: NA
j_call: TRBJ1-2
v_call: TRBV5-4

cdr3_aa: CASSPRDGDNSPLHF
cdr3_nt: TGTGCCAGTAGTCCCAGGGACGGAGATAATTCACCCCTCCACTTT
clone_size: NA
d_call: NA
j_call: TRBJ1-6
v_call: TRBV19